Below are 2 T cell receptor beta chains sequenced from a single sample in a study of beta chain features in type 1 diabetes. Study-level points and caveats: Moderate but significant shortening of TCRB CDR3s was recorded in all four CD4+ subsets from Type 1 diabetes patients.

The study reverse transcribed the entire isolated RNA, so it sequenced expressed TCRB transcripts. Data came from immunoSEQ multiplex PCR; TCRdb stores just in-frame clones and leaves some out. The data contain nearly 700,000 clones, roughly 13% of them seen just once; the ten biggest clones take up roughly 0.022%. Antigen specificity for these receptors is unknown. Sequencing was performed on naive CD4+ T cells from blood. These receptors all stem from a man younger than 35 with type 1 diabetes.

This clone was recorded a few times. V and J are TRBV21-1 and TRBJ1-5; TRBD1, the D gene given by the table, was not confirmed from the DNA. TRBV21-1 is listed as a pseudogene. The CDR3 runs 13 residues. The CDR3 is CASSNRSDQPQHF. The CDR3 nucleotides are TGTGCCAGCAGCAACAGGTCGGATCAGCCCCAGCATTTT.

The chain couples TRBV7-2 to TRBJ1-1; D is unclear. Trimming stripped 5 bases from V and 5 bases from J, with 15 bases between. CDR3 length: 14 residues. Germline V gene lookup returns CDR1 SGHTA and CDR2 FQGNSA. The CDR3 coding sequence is TGTGCCAGCAGCGAGGATTGGAGCTGGACTGAAGCTTTCTTT. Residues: CASSEDWSWTEAFF.